The next 5 T cell receptor beta chains were all read from a single sample in a study of cytomegalovirus exposure and HLA in healthy donors. The PCR had 60 Vbeta and 13 Jbeta primers. Repertoires were generated with immunoSEQ multiplex PCR, while TCRdb's copy carries only in-frame clones and drops some. The sample holds a few hundred thousand clones; over 75% are singletons and the top ten take nearly 3%. The sequenced sample was PBMCs. These receptors all come from a woman in her thirties in good health and CMV-seronegative.

The chain carries TRBV4-1 and TRBJ2-5; TRBD1 agrees at 7 bases. Germline V gene sequence: CDR1 MGHRA, CDR2 YSYEKL. The CDR3 spans 16 residues. Germline trimming cut 4 bases from V and 5 bases from J; bases unmatched to any gene: 13. The CDR3 sequence is CASSPAISGGPETQYF. CDR3 coding DNA: TGCGCCAGCAGCCCAGCTATTTCAGGGGGTCCGGAGACCCAGTACTTC.

This clone showed up just once. The V and J genes are TRBV5-4 and TRBJ2-3; 9 positions match TRBD1. This CDR3 has 15 amino acids. V was clipped by 1 base and J by 3 bases; unmatched bases: 3. The germline V gene encodes CDR1 SGHNT and CDR2 YYREEE (reference sequence). The CDR3: CASSLRGQGTDTQYF. The CDR3 DNA reads as TGTGCCAGCAGCTTGCGGGGACAGGGAACAGATACGCAGTATTTT.

The chain employs TRBV2 and TRBJ2-7; TRBD1 matches at 10 bases. Trimming at V came to 7 bases and at J to 3 bases, leaving 3 bases not matched to a gene. The CDR3 covers 13 residues. The germline V gene has CDR1 SNHLY and CDR2 FYNNEI. The CDR3 loop reads CASTGTGVYEQYF. The CDR3 region has the DNA TGTGCCAGCACCGGGACAGGGGTCTACGAGCAGTACTTC. Based on the CDR3 plus reference TRBV2 and TRBJ2-7, the full variable domain is EPEVTQTPSHQVTQMGQEVILRCVPISNHLYFYWYRQILGQKVEFLVSFYNNEISEKSEIFDDQFSVERPDGSNFTLKIRSTKLEDSAMYFCASTGTGVYEQYFGPGTRLTVT.

The chain joins TRBV6-5 to TRBJ1-2, with a possible D match to TRBD1 (6 bases). Trimming cost V 5 bases and J 8 bases, with 15 bases left between them. Germline CDR1 reads MNHEY; CDR2 reads SVGAGI. The CDR3 loop spans 13 amino acids. The CDR3 DNA follows: TGTGCCAGCAGTCCACGGACAGAGAGGGGCTACACCTTC. As protein: CASSPRTERGYTF.

The chain combines TRBV4-2 with TRBJ2-5; the match to TRBD1 covers 11 bases. The CDR3 extends over 20 amino acids. V dropped 4 bases and J dropped 0; count of bases not matched to a gene: 16. Germline assignment: CDR1 LGHNA and CDR2 YNFKEQ. For the CDR3, the DNA is TGTGCCAGCAGCCCCGTTAGGACAGGGGGCACGTATCCCTACCAAGAGACCCAGTACTTC. Amino acid sequence: CASSPVRTGGTYPYQETQYF.